The sequence of this TCR beta chain was determined in a study of T cells after yellow fever vaccination. As regards this clonotype: Its target is not known.

Researchers made TCR cDNA using 5'RACE template switching, and this step added a universal primer site and UMIs. MiXCR, run by TCRdb on the 5' RACE reads, gives a single entry per CDR3 protein. The sample has fewer than 350,000 distinct CDR3 sequences, over 8% seen once; the top ten hold more than 15%. Study-wide results and limits: Abundant clonotypes (contaminants from the bulk population) could be present in FACS-sorted repertoires. Among all clonotypes, a small share was observed in both CD4 and CD8 compartments. Post-booster repertoires again held most primary-vaccination clones (about 95% CD4, 75% to 90% CD8).

The CDR3 loop spans 14 amino acids. V lost 4 bases and J lost 3, with 13 bases in between. Germline values: CDR1 LNHDA, CDR2 SQIVND (reference sequence). Sequencing was performed on PBMCs, taken on the day of the first yellow fever vaccination. The chain employs TRBV19 and TRBJ2-7; the D gene is possibly TRBD1 (8 bases). The source is a man aged 18-30 years who received the YFV17D yellow fever vaccine. DNA of the CDR3: TGTGCCAGTAGTAAGGACAGGGACTACTACGAGCAGTACGTC. Protein sequence: CASSKDRDYYEQYV.